Presented here are 21 T cell receptor beta chains from one specimen sequenced in a study of T cell repertoires in cytomegalovirus infection. TCRdb reanalysed the reads using MiXCR and keeps one entry per CDR3 protein. The top ten hold approximately 13% of the sample, which has about 530,000 distinct CDR3 sequences, less than 30% seen once. The sample comprised PBMCs. The receptors stem from a human donor in good health (CMV status not recorded). Some clones in this sample may be carry-over from other donors' samples.

The table lists this clonotype with a count of one. At one of its ends the junction is not consistent with the germline gene, which may arise from a read error. The chain links TRBV6-5 to TRBJ1-4; D gene unclear. Germline V gene lookup returns CDR1 MNHEY and CDR2 SVGAGI. The CDR3 is 14 amino acids. The CDR3 is CTSGRGLENEKLFF. The CDR3 DNA reads TGTACCAGCGGAAGAGGACTTGAAAATGAAAAACTGTTTTTT.

This clonotype was observed at least ten times. This chain joins TRBV7-2 and TRBJ1-5; 11 positions match TRBD1. The CDR3 loop spans 16 amino acids. The trim removed 1 base at V and 2 bases at J, leaving 1 base unmatched. CDR1 is SGHTA, CDR2 FQGNSA, per germline. The CDR3 here is CASSLEGQGGNQPQHF. The CDR3 DNA reads TGTGCCAGCAGCTTAGAGGGACAGGGGGGCAATCAGCCCCAGCATTTT.

A remark on this clonotype: A much larger clone sits a single nucleotide away, making a read error possible. The rearrangement uses TRBV7-6 and TRBJ1-1, with TRBD1 as a possible D gene (6 bases). The germline V gene encodes CDR1 SGHVS and CDR2 FNYEAQ. This CDR3 contains 21 residues. Trimming cost V 5 bases and J 5 bases, with 36 bases left between them. The CDR3 is CASSVSGRKLGEQGGRTEAFF. The CDR3 DNA reads as TGTGCCAGCAGCGTTAGCGGGAGGAAGTTGGGGGAACAGGGAGGAAGAACTGAAGCTTTCTTT. Based on the CDR3 plus reference TRBV7-6 and TRBJ1-1, the full variable domain is GAGVSQSPRYKVTKRGQDVALRCDPISGHVSLYWYRQALGQGPEFLTYFNYEAQQDKSGLPNDRFSAERPEGSISTLTIQRTEQRDSAMYRCASSVSGRKLGEQGGRTEAFFGQGTRLTVV.

The V gene is TRBV14, the J gene TRBJ2-5; 11 bases are a match to TRBD2. The CDR3 extends over 14 amino acids. Germline V gene lookup returns CDR1 SGHDN and CDR2 FVKESK. The junction had 2 bases not matched to a gene; V was cut back by 3 bases and J by 5 bases. The CDR3 DNA reads TGTGCCAGCAGCCACCGACTAGCGGGGGAGACCCAGTACTTC. This codes for CASSHRLAGETQYF.

The CDR3 DNA sequence: TGTGCCAGCAGCCTTAGCGCGGGAGGGCCCATCGAGCAGTACGTC. It translates to CASSLSAGGPIEQYV. J is TRBJ2-7 and V is TRBV7-6; 9 bases align to TRBD2. J was trimmed by 6 bases and V by 5 bases; bases with no gene match: 11. This CDR3 comprises 15 residues. Germline values: CDR1 SGHVS, CDR2 FNYEAQ.

The chain joins TRBV6-1 to TRBJ2-1; 14 bases agree with TRBD2. Germline CDR1 MNHNS, CDR2 SASEGT. The length of the CDR3 is 14 residues. Trimming at V came to 8 bases and at J to 6 bases, leaving 3 bases not matched to a gene. The DNA for the CDR3 is TGTGCCAGCGAAGGGACTAGCGGGAGCAATGAGCAGTTCTTC. It translates to CASEGTSGSNEQFF.

This chain links TRBV11-2 with TRBJ2-2; TRBD1 matches 8 bases. The CDR3 extends over 15 amino acids. V dropped 6 bases and J dropped 6; count of bases not matched to a gene: 9. Germline lookup yields CDR1 SGHAT and CDR2 FQNNGV. The CDR3 bases are TGTGCCAGCAGGCAAACAGGGGGTTCCCCCGGGGAGCTGTTTTTT. As protein: CASRQTGGSPGELFF.

The chain employs TRBV4-3 and TRBJ2-7, with 8 bases matching TRBD1. The V segment lost 2 bases and the J segment 6 bases; nucleotides outside the gene matches: 3. The length of the CDR3 is 13 residues. Germline-derived CDR1 and CDR2 are LGHNA and YSLEER. CDR3 in DNA: TGCGCCAGCAGCCAATGGACAGGGTTCGAGCAGTACTTC. This encodes CASSQWTGFEQYF.

The V call is TRBV7-9, the J call TRBJ2-7; D perhaps matches TRBD2 (6 bases). CDR3 length equals 20 residues. The germline V gene encodes CDR1 SEHNR and CDR2 FQNEAQ (reference sequence). Trimming removed 0 bases at V and 3 bases at J, with 27 bases between. CDR3 DNA sequence: TGTGCCAGCAGCTTAGCGCGGTCGCAGGATTGGGACTCGACCTACTACGAGCAGTACGTC. Translating gives CASSLARSQDWDSTYYEQYV.

The chain recombines TRBV19 with TRBJ2-3, with 7 nucleotides matching TRBD1. The germline V gene has CDR1 LNHDA and CDR2 SQIVND (reference sequence). The CDR3 is made up of 15 amino acids. V lost 0 bases, J lost 2 bases, and 2 bases stayed unmatched. CDR3 sequence (DNA): TGTGCCAGTAGTATAGACACAGGGGACACAGATACGCAGTATTTT. Translation gives CASSIDTGDTDTQYF.

This clonotype was counted at least ten times. V gene TRBV7-2 combines with J gene TRBJ2-5; 7 nucleotides line up with TRBD2. The V segment lost 4 bases and the J segment 1 base; nucleotides outside the gene matches: 9. Germline CDR1 and CDR2: SGHTA and FQGNSA. The CDR3 contains 16 residues. CDR3 nucleotide sequence: TGTGCCAGCAGCTCCCATGGACTAGTTCCCCAAGAGACCCAGTACTTC. This sequence encodes CASSSHGLVPQETQYF.

This clonotype was detected a few times. The chain carries TRBV5-4 and TRBJ2-7; no firm D call. V shed 10 bases and J shed 1 base, with 18 bases lying between them. The length of the CDR3 is 14 residues. In germline, CDR1 is SGHNT, CDR2 YYREEE (reference sequence). CDR3 sequence reads: CAARSAGTSYEQYV. CDR3 in DNA: TGTGCCGCCCGGTCTGCAGGCACGTCCTACGAGCAGTACGTC.

DNA for the CDR3: TGTGCCAGCAGCCCTGGGACAGTGATTGCGGAAGAAGCTTTCTTT. Protein: CASSPGTVIAEEAFF. The chain recombines TRBV14 with TRBJ1-1; 7 nucleotides align to TRBD1. This CDR3 contains 15 residues. J gave up 8 bases and V 4 bases, and 13 bases lay outside the gene matches. The V gene's germline CDR1 is SGHDN and CDR2 FVKESK.

The CDR3 coding sequence is TGTGCCAGCAGCCCTCTGGACCCCGGGGAGCTGTTTTTT. It encodes CASSPLDPGELFF. The J gene is TRBJ2-2, the V gene TRBV11-2; D remains ambiguous. V was shortened by 5 bases and J by 6 bases, with 10 bases between the two germline ends. The germline CDR1 and CDR2 sequences are SGHAT and FQNNGV. The CDR3 totals 13 residues. The whole variable domain, remainder taken from reference TRBV11-2 and TRBJ2-2, is EAGVAQSPRYKIIEKRQSVAFWCNPISGHATLYWYQQILGQGPKLLIQFQNNGVVDDSQLPKDRFSAERLKGVDSTLKIQPAKLEDSAVYLCASSPLDPGELFFGEGSRLTVL.

This clonotype has a count of ten or more. The chain is built from TRBV7-2 and TRBJ2-5, with 7 positions matching TRBD2. The CDR3 consists of 13 residues. The ends lost 2 bases at V and 5 bases at J; junction bases unmatched: 2. Germline CDR1 is SGHTA and CDR2 is FQGNSA. DNA of the CDR3: TGTGCCAGCAGCTTACTGGGGGGGGAGACCCAGTACTTC. This codes for CASSLLGGETQYF.

This clonotype was detected a few times. V and J are TRBV28 and TRBJ1-4; D is unclear. Germline V CDR1 and CDR2: MDHEN, SYDVKM. The CDR3 has 11 residues. Trimming removed 3 bases from V and 12 bases from J, with 8 bases in between. The DNA of the CDR3 is TGTGCCAGCAGTTTCCTTGGTCAACTGTTTTTT. Protein sequence: CASSFLGQLFF.

This clonotype has more than one count but fewer than ten. The rearrangement uses TRBV10-3 and TRBJ2-7; tentative D call: TRBD2 (7 bases). Germline CDR1 and CDR2: ENHRY and SYGVKD. Trimming cost V 7 bases and J 7 bases, with 17 bases left between them. The CDR3 has 13 amino acids. The CDR3 region has the DNA TGTGCCATCAAGAAGGAGGGAGGGGGAGAGCAGTACGTC. Translated, it gives CAIKKEGGGEQYV.

This clonotype showed up many times. The chain links TRBV7-2 to TRBJ2-7; no firm D call. Per the germline V gene, CDR1 is SGHTA and CDR2 is FQGNSA. V lost 4 bases, J lost 4 bases, and 11 bases lay in between. The CDR3 has 13 residues. For the CDR3, the DNA is TGTGCCAGCAGCTCGCCTCTACTATACGAGCAGTACTTC. It specifies CASSSPLLYEQYF.

The gene calls are TRBV5-5 and TRBJ2-5; 9 nucleotides match TRBD2. This CDR3 has 15 amino acids. The germline V gene has CDR1 SGHKS and CDR2 YYEKEE (reference sequence). V shed 4 bases and J 5 bases; nucleotides not matched to a gene: 9. The CDR3 region has the DNA TGTGCCAGCAGCGGGGGACTAGCCGTAGGGGAGACCCAGTACTTC. Protein sequence: CASSGGLAVGETQYF. The whole variable domain, filled in from reference TRBV5-5 and TRBJ2-5, reads DAGVTQSPTHLIKTRGQQVTLRCSPISGHKSVSWYQQVLGQGPQFIFQYYEKEERGRGNFPDRFSARQFPNYSSELNVNALLLGDSALYLCASSGGLAVGETQYFGPGTRLLVL.

This clonotype was detected only a few times. The chain recombines TRBV5-1 with TRBJ1-5; no clear D. This CDR3 comprises 13 residues. V lost 1 base to trimming and J lost 8 bases, with 10 bases between them. Germline lookup yields CDR1 SGHRS and CDR2 YFSETQ. CDR3 coding DNA: TGCGCCAGCAGCTTGATCTGGGTTGAGCCCCAGCATTTT. Encoded protein: CASSLIWVEPQHF.

The CDR3 DNA sequence: TGTGCCAGCAGCCACGGACAGGGTCAGAATGAGCAGTTCTTC. It yields the protein CASSHGQGQNEQFF. This sequence joins TRBV11-2 and TRBJ2-1; TRBD1 aligns across 8 bases. The CDR3 extends over 14 amino acids. The germline CDR1 and CDR2 sequences are SGHAT and FQNNGV. The junction had 7 bases not matched to a gene; V was cut back by 5 bases and J by 7 bases.